This T cell receptor (beta chain) originates from a study of PD-1 blockade in classical Hodgkin lymphoma (dated by TCRdb to 2018 to 2021). With respect to the entire study: Nivolumab dosing was 3 mg/kg intravenously every 2 weeks, continuing until either disease progression or unacceptable toxicity. To define a peripheral blood immune signature of response to PD-1 blockade in classical Hodgkin lymphoma, the study combined TCR beta sequencing with CyTOF.

The time point label of this sample denotes: cycle 4 day 1 (C4D1), after less than 7 weeks of nivolumab. Relapse after autologous stem cell transplantation had occurred in all trial patients, and cohorts A, B and C were distinguished by prior brentuximab vedotin exposure. The trial cohort comprised some 60 patients with relapsed/refractory classical Hodgkin lymphoma whose best overall responses were complete response, partial response or progressive disease. Trial patients were treated with single-agent nivolumab in the multi-cohort phase II CheckMate 205 trial. An independent review committee assessed best overall response using the 2007 International Working Group response criteria. Trial PBMCs were collected immediately before nivolumab initiation (C1D1) and during therapy at cycle 2 day 1 and cycle 4 day 1. After peripheral blood was drawn into 8 mL Vacutainer Cell Preparation Tubes, PBMCs were isolated by centrifugation and then cryopreserved.

The research as a whole found: Baseline TCR diversity was reported to be lower in newly diagnosed patients than in healthy donors and to be lower still in relapsed/refractory patients. Lower diversity was seen in patients whose nivolumab began less than 1 year after ASCT, and these patients were left out of later analyses so that immune reconstitution would not confound the results. Trial patients with a complete response had baseline diversity similar to that of newly diagnosed patients, while partial responders and progressors had significantly lower diversity. The study was restricted to a single clinical trial cohort, and the causes of repertoire differences, possibly disease activity or prior therapy, were left undefined. A significant rise by C4D1 was seen in CD4+ but not CD8+ TCR diversity (p=0.0027 vs p=0.16), with the rise being most apparent in complete responders (p=0.02).

As concerns this clone: This receptor's antigen is unknown. No base quality information exists; no much larger clone differs at one position.

From a lookup of the germline V gene (reference sequence), CDR1 and CDR2 are LNHDA and SQIVND. The cysteine opens and the phenylalanine closes a CDR3 of 15 amino acids. CDR3 DNA only is kept here, 45 bases in frame from base 1. V was cut back by 2 bases and J by 0 bases, leaving a gap of 8 bases between them. Genomic DNA was extracted with the Qiagen DNeasy kit from unsorted PBMCs and from negatively selected CD4+ and CD8+ fractions. Amplification of TCR beta CDR3 regions was done by immunoSEQ multiplex PCR with primers that anneal to V and J segments. A synthetic immune receptor repertoire was used to minimize amplification bias, and any residual bias was removed computationally once sequencing was done. Turning to the authors' computational methods: Repertoire diversity was quantified as the Shannon entropy index using custom Python scripts. Unsorted, CD4+ and CD8+ repertoires were analyzed separately, except in combined analyses where CD4+ and CD8+ sequences were merged in silico. A clone counted as expanded when the clone's frequency after treatment rose at least 2-fold relative to C1D1, and clones undetected at baseline were given a pseudocount of 0.5. Singleton clones were defined as clones with 0 or 1 copy at C1D1, and non-singleton clones were defined as clones with 2 or more copies. Clones expanded in unsorted samples were annotated as CD4+, CD8+ or unknown by matching protein sequences in sorted samples from the same patient. Wilcoxon tests were applied to paired samples to test diversity changes from C1D1 to C4D1. TCRdb mirrors the immuneACCESS table, restricted to in-frame sequences. Some clones are absent from its copies; in checked studies, under half trace to an unresolved V gene, and the reason for the others is unknown. The D gene and trimming were derived from the DNA, and the V and J assignments and clone size from that table. A total of 31,000 or so clones appear in this sample, 81% of them only once. The ten largest account for about a sixth of the sample.

The clonotype was recovered from a human donor with classical Hodgkin lymphoma. The V and J genes are TRBV19 and TRBJ1-5; no D gene can be assigned with confidence. Sequenced material: peripheral blood mononuclear cells (PBMCs), taken before the fourth cycle of nivolumab. In nucleotide form, the sequence is TGTGCCAGTAGTATATCCCACGGTAGCAATCAGCCCCAGCATTTT. It specifies CASSISHGSNQPQHF.